This is a list of T cell receptor beta chains from one sample in a study of blood T cells in healthy people across ages. TCRdb recomputed calls from the 5' RACE reads with MiXCR, one row per CDR3 protein. The sample yields 800,000 or so distinct CDR3 sequences, 25% seen once. The data also belong to a second study, concerning T cells of mothers and their children.

What was sequenced was blood. The receptors derive from a boy between 10 and 17 years old in good health. Each CDR3 is given with its conserved first and last residue. A D gene is named only where the DNA matches it firmly. A row's size may be missing; if present it is once, few, many or a size class.

V gene	J gene	D gene	clone size	CDR3 DNA	CDR3 protein
TRBV2	TRBJ2-1	TRBD2	once	TGTGCCAGCAGACATATAGCGGGAGAATCCCTCAATGAGCAGTTCTTC	CASRHIAGESLNEQFF
TRBV7-3	TRBJ2-3	-	few	TGTGCCAGCAGCCCTCGGGGGACCACAGATACGCAGTATTTT	CASSPRGTTDTQYF
TRBV9	TRBJ2-5	-	-	TGTGCCAGCAGCAACAACCAAGAGACCCAGTACTTT	CASSNNQETQYF
TRBV20-1	TRBJ2-1	-	-	TGCAGTGCTCGAATTACGGGAGACCCCTACAATGAGCAGTTCTTC	CSARITGDPYNEQFF
TRBV11-2	TRBJ1-1	-	few	TGTGCCAGCAGACACCGGGGAACTGAAGCTTTCTTT	CASRHRGTEAFF
TRBV5-1	TRBJ2-3	TRBD1	-	TGCGCCAGCAGCGAGGAGACAGGGGGAACCACAGATACGCAGTATTTT	CASSEETGGTTDTQYF
TRBV30	TRBJ2-7	-	few	TGTGCCTGGCAGTCAGCAGGGCTTCGGTACGAGCAGTACTTC	CAWQSAGLRYEQYF
TRBV29-1	TRBJ2-7	-	-	TGCAGCGGCCGGGGTCCCACCGGCGAGCAGTACTTC	CSGRGPTGEQYF
TRBV6-4	TRBJ1-1	-	-	TGTGCCAGCAGTGACTCTACGGGGGGTACCACTGAAGCTTTCTTT	CASSDSTGGTTEAFF
TRBV28	TRBJ1-4	-	-	TGTGCCAGCAGTGGTCCCCGGGGGGCTGGAGAAAAACTGTTTTTT	CASSGPRGAGEKLFF
TRBV7-2	TRBJ1-1	-	-	TGTGCCAGCAGCTTAAAACTGATTGGAGCTTTCTTT	CASSLKLIGAFF
TRBV7-2	TRBJ2-5	TRBD2	few	TGTGCCAGCAGCCGCGGACTAGCGGGGGGACCACTCCAAGAGACCCAGTACTTC	CASSRGLAGGPLQETQYF
TRBV4-1	TRBJ2-7	-	-	TGCGCCAGCAGCCAAGATGGAGGAGTCCGAATGGGAGACGAGCAGTACTTC	CASSQDGGVRMGDEQYF
TRBV7-9	TRBJ2-5	-	-	TGTGCCAGCAGCTTAGCCCTCGGCGTACTGGGGGAGACCCAGTACTTC	CASSLALGVLGETQYF
TRBV9	TRBJ1-4	TRBD1	few	TGTGCCAGCAGCGTAGAGGCAGGGGGAACTGCTAATGAAAAACTGTTTTTT	CASSVEAGGTANEKLFF
TRBV28	TRBJ2-5	TRBD2	-	TGTGCCAGCAGCACCGCCGGGAGGGGACAAGAGACCCAGTACTTC	CASSTAGRGQETQYF
TRBV29-1	TRBJ1-5	-	few	TGCAGCGTTGGTCCGGGGGGTGATCAGCCCCAGCATTTT	CSVGPGGDQPQHF
TRBV4-3	TRBJ1-1	TRBD1	few	TGCGCCAGCAGCCAGTATTACAGGGGGACGGACACTGAAGCTTTCTTT	CASSQYYRGTDTEAFF
TRBV20-1	TRBJ2-5	-	-	TGCAGTGTTAGAGATTTGGGTGGATCGGGGAGGCAAGAGACCCAGTACTTC	CSVRDLGGSGRQETQYF
TRBV28	TRBJ2-7	-	-	TGTGCCATCAACGGGGGTATCGACGAGCAGTACTTC	CAINGGIDEQYF
TRBV5-1	TRBJ2-7	-	few	TGCGCCAGCAGCCCGTCAGTGGGATCCTACGAGCAGTACTTC	CASSPSVGSYEQYF
TRBV4-3	TRBJ2-3	-	-	TGCGCCAGCAGCCACACAGGGTCAGATACGCAGTATTTT	CASSHTGSDTQYF